A single sample gave rise to the 28 T cell receptor beta chains below, sequenced in a study of beta chain features in type 1 diabetes. cDNA synthesis used the whole RNA isolate, giving expressed TCRB sequences. This table comes from immunoSEQ multiplex PCR, and its TCRdb copy is limited to in-frame clones, with some not included. Here the sample spans 160,000 or so clones, roughly 60% being singletons. The antigens these receptors bind are not known. Notes on the study in general: Among patients with Type 1 diabetes, TCRB CDR3s were moderately but significantly shorter in every one of the four CD4+ subsets.

Specimen: naive CD4+ T cells from blood. These receptors were collected from a man younger than 45 with type 1 diabetes.

Concerning this clone: The same CDR3 is also encoded by other DNA sequences in this sample. The genes are TRBV18 and TRBJ2-5, with D possibly being TRBD1 (5 bases). Germline assignment: CDR1 KGHSH and CDR2 LQKENI. The CDR3 loop spans 12 amino acids. V lost 3 bases to trimming and J lost 4 bases, with 6 bases between them. The CDR3 DNA is TGTGCCAGCTCACCTAGGGGAGAGACCCAGTACTTC. Amino acid sequence: CASSPRGETQYF.

The count of this clone is one. J is TRBJ1-4 and V is TRBV30, with 7 bases lining up with TRBD1. CDR1 and CDR2 from the germline V gene are GTSNPN and SVGIG (reference sequence). CDR3 length equals 15 residues. V lost 1 base to trimming and J lost 5 bases; unmatched junction nucleotides: 7. CDR3 bases: TGTGCCTGGAGTGCCCTGGGACAGCCGAATGAAAAACTGTTTTTT. Encoded protein: CAWSALGQPNEKLFF.

There are a few counts of this clone. The V call is TRBV28, the J call TRBJ2-5; D is unresolved. With 0 bases removed from V and 6 bases from J, the gap between germline ends came to 11 bases. The V gene's germline CDR1 is MDHEN and CDR2 SYDVKM. CDR3 length equals 14 residues. CDR3 nucleotides: TGTGCCAGCAGTTTATGGTTGGGCAAACAGACCCAGTACTTC. Amino acids: CASSLWLGKQTQYF.

This clone showed up just a few times. The CDR3 protein is CASSQEGYPGPGETQYF. The CDR3 DNA reads TGCGCCAGCAGCCAAGAGGGGTACCCCGGACCAGGGGAGACCCAGTACTTC. The rearrangement links TRBV4-3 to TRBJ2-5, with D possibly matching TRBD1 (5 bases). The CDR3 sequence is 17 residues long. The V gene lost 0 bases and the J gene lost 5 bases, with 19 bases spanning the gap. From germline, CDR1 is LGHNA and CDR2 YSLEER.

In this sample, this clone turned up once. This specimen includes other DNA sequences encoding the same CDR3. V usage is TRBV7-2 and J usage is TRBJ2-5; the D gene is possibly TRBD1 (6 bases). This CDR3 comprises 13 residues. Trimming removed 4 bases at V and 4 bases at J, with 10 bases between. In germline, CDR1 is SGHTA, CDR2 FQGNSA. CDR3 residues: CASSSRGGETQYF. CDR3 DNA sequence: TGTGCCAGCAGCTCCCGAGGGGGAGAGACCCAGTACTTC.

This clone has just one count. This chain uses TRBV4-3 with TRBJ2-7; D is unclear. Germline values: CDR1 LGHNA, CDR2 YSLEER. Trimming took 0 bases from V and 2 from J, leaving 8 bases between them. The CDR3 contains 14 residues. The CDR3, as DNA: TGCGCCAGCAGCCAAGAACTTAGGGCCTACGAGCAGTACTTC. Protein: CASSQELRAYEQYF.

The rearrangement uses TRBV11-2 and TRBJ1-1; TRBD1 matches at 7 bases. With V trimmed by 6 bases and J by 1 base, 2 bases remained unmatched. The V gene's germline CDR1 is SGHAT and CDR2 FQNNGV. The CDR3 contains 13 residues. The CDR3 sequence is CASRRTGNTEAFF. CDR3 in DNA: TGTGCCAGCAGGCGGACAGGGAACACTGAAGCTTTCTTT.

The gene calls are TRBV4-1 and TRBJ1-2; no definite D call. The V end was cut by 0 bases, the J end by 6 bases, with 20 bases between. The CDR3 runs 17 residues. The germline V gene encodes CDR1 MGHRA and CDR2 YSYEKL. The CDR3 nucleotides are TGCGCCAGCAGCCAAGATTTGGTTTTGGGGAAGATACATGGCTACACCTTC. Protein: CASSQDLVLGKIHGYTF.

Only one count was recorded for this clone. The chain employs TRBV5-4 and TRBJ2-3; TRBD2 is a possible D gene (5 bases). The V end was cut by 0 bases, the J end by 6 bases, with 8 bases between. CDR3 length: 13 residues. From germline, CDR1 is SGHNT and CDR2 YYREEE (reference sequence). The CDR3 reads CASSLEGGDTQYF. CDR3 coding DNA: TGTGCCAGCAGCTTGGAGGGCGGGGATACGCAGTATTTT.

This clone was counted only a few times. J is TRBJ2-5 and V is TRBV23-1; D is perhaps TRBD1 (7 bases). Being an ORF, TRBV23-1 has a function that is uncertain. Trimming took off 5 bases at V and 2 bases at J, with 15 bases between the two ends. This CDR3 is 15 amino acids long. The DNA for the CDR3 is TGCGCCAGCAGTAGCTGCGGGACAGAACAAGAGACCCAGTACTTC. Encoded protein: CASSSCGTEQETQYF.

This chain links TRBV2 with TRBJ1-1, with D hard to call. The CDR3 covers 17 residues. Trimming took off 6 bases at V and 0 bases at J, with 20 bases between the two ends. Per germline, CDR1 SNHLY and CDR2 FYNNEI. Here the CDR3 reads CASSGLGIRTLNTEAFF. In nucleotides, the CDR3 is TGTGCCAGCAGCGGCCTAGGAATCCGAACCCTGAACACTGAAGCTTTCTTT.

The rearrangement links TRBV19 to TRBJ1-4; no definite D call. Germline V gene lookup returns CDR1 LNHDA and CDR2 SQIVND (reference sequence). This CDR3 has 11 residues. The ends were cut back, 10 bases at V and 6 bases at J, with 9 bases in the middle. The CDR3 DNA follows: TGTGCCACCAGGTGGGATGAAAAACTGTTTTTT. Translating it yields CATRWDEKLFF. The complete variable domain, with remaining parts taken from reference TRBV19 and TRBJ1-4, reads DGGITQSPKYLFRKEGQNVTLSCEQNLNHDAMYWYRQDPGQGLRLIYYSQIVNDFQKGDIAEGYSVSREKKESFPLTVTSAQKNPTAFYLCATRWDEKLFFGSGTQLSVL.

This chain links TRBV7-9 with TRBJ2-3; 7 nucleotides match TRBD2. This CDR3 spans 15 amino acids. In germline, CDR1 is SEHNR, CDR2 FQNEAQ (reference sequence). Trimming removed 5 bases from V and 4 bases from J; junction bases left unmatched: 9. The CDR3 loop is CASSELAGVPDTQYF. The CDR3 DNA follows: TGTGCCAGCAGCGAGTTGGCGGGGGTACCAGATACGCAGTATTTT.

This chain links TRBV5-1 with TRBJ2-7; D remains ambiguous. V gave up 3 bases and J gave up 7 bases, with 8 bases separating them. Looked up from germline, CDR1 is SGHRS and CDR2 is YFSETQ. The CDR3 totals 11 residues. The CDR3 is CASSSGWEQYF. CDR3 DNA: TGCGCCAGCAGCTCGGGCTGGGAGCAGTACTTC.

This clone is a singleton in its sample. The J gene is TRBJ2-5, the V gene TRBV7-2; D gene uncertain. The CDR3 consists of 15 residues. Trimming took off 1 base at V and 1 base at J, with 10 bases between the two ends. Germline V gene data show CDR1 as SGHTA and CDR2 as FQGNSA. The CDR3 protein is CASSLVAALQETQYF. DNA of the CDR3: TGTGCCAGCAGCTTAGTGGCAGCACTCCAAGAGACCCAGTACTTC.

The chain links TRBV7-2 to TRBJ2-1; D call uncertain. The CDR3 is made up of 14 amino acids. Germline V gene lookup returns CDR1 SGHTA and CDR2 FQGNSA. V shed 1 base and J shed 4 bases, with 8 bases lying between them. The CDR3 reads CASSLVPVYNEQFF. The CDR3 bases are TGTGCCAGCAGCTTAGTACCAGTTTACAATGAGCAGTTCTTC.

The J gene is TRBJ1-6, the V gene TRBV30; possible D gene TRBD1, 5 bases. Germline CDR1 GTSNPN, CDR2 SVGIG (reference sequence). The CDR3 is 14 amino acids. V gave up 4 bases and J gave up 2 bases, with 9 bases separating them. In DNA form, the CDR3 reads TGTGCCTGGACGGGGGAGGCCTATAATTCACCCCTCCACTTT. It specifies CAWTGEAYNSPLHF.

The V gene is TRBV7-2, the J gene TRBJ2-7; no firm D call. Trimming took 5 bases from V and 5 from J, leaving 19 bases between them. CDR3 length: 15 amino acids. From germline, CDR1 is SGHTA and CDR2 FQGNSA. CDR3 protein: CASSPTSSGWDEQYF. The CDR3 bases are TGTGCCAGCAGCCCCACTTCCTCCGGTTGGGACGAGCAGTACTTC. Variable domain in full (rest from reference TRBV7-2 and TRBJ2-7): GAGVSQSPSNKVTEKGKDVELRCDPISGHTALYWYRQSLGQGLEFLIYFQGNSAPDKSGLPSDRFSAERTGGSVSTLTIQRTQQEDSAVYLCASSPTSSGWDEQYFGPGTRLTVT.

This clone was picked up one time. V is TRBV7-9 and J is TRBJ1-2; D is ambiguous. The V gene's germline CDR1 is SEHNR and CDR2 FQNEAQ (reference sequence). This CDR3 spans 14 amino acids. Trimming cost V 1 base and J 4 bases, with 10 bases left between them. CDR3 sequence reads: CASSLGQTIYGYTF. Here the CDR3 DNA reads TGTGCCAGCAGCTTAGGGCAGACCATCTATGGCTACACCTTC.

This clone came up a few times. The V and J genes are TRBV4-3 and TRBJ2-6, with D possibly matching TRBD1 (5 bases). The CDR3 consists of 16 residues. The V gene lost 0 bases and the J gene lost 2 bases, with 8 bases spanning the gap. CDR1 and CDR2 from the germline V gene are LGHNA and YSLEER. The CDR3: CASSQDVRAGANVLTF. The CDR3 bases are TGCGCCAGCAGCCAAGATGTCAGGGCTGGGGCCAACGTCCTGACTTTC.

The chain joins TRBV7-2 to TRBJ1-6, with TRBD1 matching 8 bases. V lost 7 bases and J lost 9; bases outside the gene matches: 11. Germline CDR1 is SGHTA and CDR2 is FQGNSA. The CDR3 has 15 residues. CDR3 bases: TGTGCCAGCACGAAGGATGGACAGGGAGCTTCACCCCTCCACTTT. Translated: CASTKDGQGASPLHF.

The V call is TRBV29-1, the J call TRBJ1-2; 7 nucleotides match TRBD1. Looked up from germline, CDR1 is SQVTM and CDR2 is ANQGSEA. V was pared by 6 bases and J by 7 bases, with 8 bases of the junction left unmatched. The CDR3 runs to 12 residues. This CDR3 is CSVGTVSGGYTF. The DNA of the CDR3 is TGCAGCGTAGGGACAGTCTCGGGTGGCTACACCTTC.

This sequence joins TRBV6-6 and TRBJ1-5; D uncertain. The CDR3 sequence is 13 residues long. The V gene lost 8 bases and the J gene lost 3 bases, with 11 bases spanning the gap. The germline V gene has CDR1 MNHNY and CDR2 SVGAGI (reference sequence). The CDR3 reads CASDRENNQPQHF. In DNA, the CDR3 is TGTGCCAGCGATCGTGAAAACAATCAGCCCCAGCATTTT.

The chain has TRBV4-3 and TRBJ2-1; 7 positions agree with TRBD2. Germline V gene lookup returns CDR1 LGHNA and CDR2 YSLEER. The CDR3 loop spans 17 amino acids. V lost 0 bases to trimming and J lost 1 base; unmatched junction nucleotides: 6. This chain's CDR3 is CASSQDWGGWSYNEQFF. The DNA of the CDR3 is TGCGCCAGCAGCCAAGATTGGGGGGGATGGTCCTACAATGAGCAGTTCTTC.

The chain combines TRBV28 with TRBJ2-3; 8 nucleotides agree with TRBD1. The CDR3 is 17 amino acids. Germline loops: CDR1 MDHEN, CDR2 SYDVKM. J lost 1 base, V lost 5 bases, and 11 bases had no gene match. DNA for the CDR3: TGTGCCAGCAGTCTTCGGAGGACAGGGTGGGGCACAGATACGCAGTATTTT. It encodes CASSLRRTGWGTDTQYF. Full variable domain (rest looked up from reference TRBV28 and TRBJ2-3): DVKVTQSSRYLVKRTGEKVFLECVQDMDHENMFWYRQDPGLGLRLIYFSYDVKMKEKGDIPEGYSVSREKKERFSLILESASTNQTSMYLCASSLRRTGWGTDTQYFGPGTRLTVL.

The gene calls are TRBV2 and TRBJ2-7; D may be TRBD1 or TRBD2 (5 bases each). The CDR3 has 13 amino acids. CDR1 and CDR2 from the germline V gene are SNHLY and FYNNEI. Trimming took off 7 bases at V and 7 bases at J, with 17 bases between the two ends. The CDR3 spells CASTDRGAGEQYF. The CDR3 bases are TGTGCCAGCACCGACCGGGGCGCAGGAGAGCAGTACTTC.

The CDR3 loop is CAWSVNLATDTQYF. CDR3 DNA sequence: TGTGCCTGGAGTGTAAACCTAGCCACAGATACGCAGTATTTT. The chain uses TRBV30 and TRBJ2-3; a possible D gene is TRBD2 (5 bases). Germline CDR1 is GTSNPN and CDR2 is SVGIG (reference sequence). The CDR3 has 14 amino acids. V lost 0 bases, J lost 2 bases, and 9 bases lay in between.

The gene calls are TRBV13 and TRBJ2-1, with unresolved D. The germline gives CDR1 PRHDT, CDR2 FYEKMQ (reference sequence). The germline V and J ends were trimmed by 5 bases and 9 bases, with 11 bases remaining between them. The CDR3 totals 12 residues. CDR3 amino acids: CASSPGDLEQFF. The DNA for the CDR3 is TGTGCCAGCAGCCCTGGGGATCTTGAGCAGTTCTTC.